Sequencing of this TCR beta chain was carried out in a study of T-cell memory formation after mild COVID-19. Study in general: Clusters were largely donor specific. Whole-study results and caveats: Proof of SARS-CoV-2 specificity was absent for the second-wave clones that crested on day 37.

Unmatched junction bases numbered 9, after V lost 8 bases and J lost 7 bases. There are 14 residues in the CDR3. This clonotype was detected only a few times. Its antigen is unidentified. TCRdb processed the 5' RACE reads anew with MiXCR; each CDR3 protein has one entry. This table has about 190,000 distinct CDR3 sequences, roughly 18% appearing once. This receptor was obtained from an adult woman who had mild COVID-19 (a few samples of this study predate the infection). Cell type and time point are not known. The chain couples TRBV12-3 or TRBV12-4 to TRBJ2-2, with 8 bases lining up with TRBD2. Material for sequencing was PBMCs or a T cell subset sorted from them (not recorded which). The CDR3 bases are TGTGCCAGCCGGTCCGGGGGGGCCAACGGGGAGCTGTTTTTT. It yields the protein CASRSGGANGELFF.